The 27 T cell receptor beta chains listed next were all sequenced from one sample in a study of blood T cell repertoires in COVID-19. Method: immunoSEQ multiplex PCR; TCRdb's copy keeps in-frame clones and lacks some. The top ten clones hold under 3% of a sample with about 110,000 clones, roughly 88% of them seen once. Sequencing input: peripheral blood. Receptors were obtained from a human donor in a cohort sampled during active COVID-19.

The V gene is TRBV27, the J gene TRBJ1-1; D is possibly TRBD1 (5 bases). CDR1 MNHEY and CDR2 SMNVEV come from the germline V gene (reference sequence). The CDR3 has 15 amino acids. V was shortened by 5 bases and J by 1 base, with 14 bases between the two germline ends. CDR3 in amino acids: CASSHRDGGNTEAFF. The CDR3, as DNA: TGTGCCAGCAGTCACCGGGACGGGGGGAACACTGAAGCTTTCTTT.

The gene calls are TRBV11-2 and TRBJ2-6; no definite D call. Germline CDR1 is SGHAT and CDR2 is FQNNGV. The V and J ends lost 8 bases and 0 bases respectively, with 11 bases between them. The CDR3 runs to 15 residues. CDR3 DNA sequence: TGTGCCAGCGCCACGCGGAACTCTGGGGCCAACGTCCTGACTTTC. Residues: CASATRNSGANVLTF.

V usage is TRBV6-5 and J usage is TRBJ2-7; weak D call: TRBD1 (5 bases). The V and J ends lost 0 bases and 3 bases respectively, with 12 bases between them. Germline V gene lookup returns CDR1 MNHEY and CDR2 SVGAGI. CDR3 length: 15 amino acids. This CDR3 is CASSYSTSGNYEQYF. DNA of the CDR3: TGTGCCAGCAGTTACTCGACATCAGGGAACTACGAGCAGTACTTC.

The chain combines TRBV30 with TRBJ2-7; TRBD2 is a possible D gene (5 bases). Germline V gives CDR1 GTSNPN, CDR2 SVGIG (reference sequence). This CDR3 contains 13 residues. Trimming cost V 1 base and J 3 bases, with 10 bases left between them. CDR3 sequence reads: CAWSEDGIYEQYF. The CDR3 nucleotides are TGTGCCTGGAGTGAGGACGGGATCTACGAGCAGTACTTC.

This chain uses TRBV7-9 with TRBJ1-3; D is unclear. There are 16 residues in the CDR3. From germline, CDR1 is SEHNR and CDR2 FQNEAQ (reference sequence). V was shortened by 0 bases and J by 8 bases, with 17 bases between the two germline ends. CDR3 in amino acids: CASSLAIGMSGYTIYF. The CDR3 DNA reads TGTGCCAGCAGCTTAGCCATTGGCATGTCTGGCTACACCATATATTTT.

This clone appeared a few times. The chain uses TRBV29-1 and TRBJ2-7; TRBD2 matches at 10 bases. Unmatched junction bases numbered 4, after V lost 6 bases and J lost 5 bases. Germline V gives CDR1 SQVTM, CDR2 ANQGSEA. The CDR3 sequence is 12 residues long. The CDR3 DNA follows: TGCAGCGTGGGGACTAGCGCCGACGAGCAGTACTTC. Protein sequence: CSVGTSADEQYF.

V is TRBV7-8 and J is TRBJ2-3; TRBD2 aligns across 13 bases. With V trimmed by 1 base and J by 0 bases, 7 bases remained unmatched. CDR1 is SGHVS and CDR2 is FQNEAQ in the germline V gene. This CDR3 contains 19 residues. The CDR3 is CASSLGGGTSGKSTDTQYF. CDR3 sequence (DNA): TGTGCCAGCAGCTTAGGAGGTGGGACTAGCGGGAAAAGCACAGATACGCAGTATTTT.

This chain links TRBV9 with TRBJ2-1; 10 bases map to TRBD2. Losses at the gene ends were 2 bases for V and 7 bases for J; bases not matched to a gene: 6. The CDR3 runs 15 residues. Germline CDR1 and CDR2: SGDLS and YYNGEE. The CDR3 sequence is CASSVHSGRTNEQFF. The DNA for the CDR3 is TGTGCCAGCAGCGTTCATAGCGGGAGGACGAATGAGCAGTTCTTC.

In its sample, this clone was seen a few times. V is TRBV3-1 (or the pseudogene TRBV3-2) and J is TRBJ2-1; D gene ambiguous. The CDR3 is made up of 15 amino acids. Germline V gene data show CDR1 as LGHDT and CDR2 as YNNKEL (reference sequence). The ends were cut back, 0 bases at V and 4 bases at J, with 10 bases in the middle. The CDR3 DNA reads TGTGCCAGCAGCCAAGAGGGCAAGAATTACAATGAGCAGTTCTTC. This gives the protein CASSQEGKNYNEQFF.

V is TRBV9 and J is TRBJ2-5; 7 bases line up with TRBD2. The CDR3 has 14 amino acids. Germline V gene lookup returns CDR1 SGDLS and CDR2 YYNGEE. V lost 0 bases, J lost 5 bases, and 4 bases stayed unmatched. CDR3 DNA: TGTGCCAGCAGCGTAGGTAATAGCGGGGAGACCCAGTACTTC. Translating gives CASSVGNSGETQYF.

CDR3 DNA sequence: TGTGCCAGCAGTGCGGCCGGGACAGGGTACACCGGGGAGCTGTTTTTT. Encoded protein: CASSAAGTGYTGELFF. This chain connects TRBV25-1 to TRBJ2-2, with 9 positions matching TRBD1. V trimming: 4 bases; J trimming: 3 bases; junction bases outside the gene matches: 6. The length of the CDR3 is 16 residues. Germline loops: CDR1 MGHDK, CDR2 SYGVNS. The full variable domain, its missing parts supplied by reference TRBV25-1 and TRBJ2-2, is EADIYQTPRYLVIGTGKKITLECSQTMGHDKMYWYQQDPGMELHLIHYSYGVNSTEKGDLSSESTVSRIRTEHFPLTLESARPSHTSQYLCASSAAGTGYTGELFFGEGSRLTVL.

The rearrangement links TRBV5-4 to TRBJ1-2; the D is unclear. The CDR3 loop spans 15 amino acids. Germline V gene lookup returns CDR1 SGHNT and CDR2 YYREEE (reference sequence). V lost 6 bases and J lost 6, with 21 bases in between. The CDR3 sequence is CASTQFPGVLDGYTF. The CDR3 DNA sequence: TGTGCCAGCACCCAGTTCCCCGGGGTGCTGGATGGCTACACCTTC. The full variable domain, its missing parts supplied by reference TRBV5-4 and TRBJ1-2, is ETGVTQSPTHLIKTRGQQVTLRCSSQSGHNTVSWYQQALGQGPQFIFQYYREEENGRGNFPPRFSGLQFPNYSSELNVNALELDDSALYLCASTQFPGVLDGYTFGSGTRLTVV.

The gene calls are TRBV24-1 and TRBJ2-2, with 10 bases that match TRBD2. Germline values: CDR1 KGHDR, CDR2 SFDVKD. The CDR3 sequence is 15 residues long. V dropped 5 bases and J dropped 1; count of bases not matched to a gene: 0. CDR3 DNA: TGTGCCACCAGTGGACTAGCGGGGAACACCGGGGAGCTGTTTTTT. It codes for CATSGLAGNTGELFF.

The genes are TRBV27 and TRBJ1-2; 8 bases line up with TRBD1. The CDR3 loop spans 14 amino acids. The J segment lost 6 bases and the V segment lost 3 bases, leaving 6 bases of the junction unmatched. The germline V gene encodes CDR1 MNHEY and CDR2 SMNVEV (reference sequence). This CDR3 is CASSFQTGVHGYTF. CDR3 in DNA: TGTGCCAGCAGTTTCCAGACAGGGGTGCATGGCTACACCTTC.

In DNA, the CDR3 is TGTGCCAGTAGTATCAAGTCAGGGGCGGGAGGATGGTACGAGCAGTACTTC. It codes for CASSIKSGAGGWYEQYF. V gene TRBV19 combines with J gene TRBJ2-7; 8 bases agree with TRBD2. CDR1 is LNHDA and CDR2 is SQIVND in the germline V gene (reference sequence). V gave up 3 bases and J gave up 4 bases; unmatched junction bases: 14. CDR3 length: 17 amino acids.

The chain carries TRBV7-8 and TRBJ2-2; TRBD2 aligns across 8 bases. V shed 8 bases, J shed 2 bases, and the junction held 4 bases outside the gene matches. This CDR3 has 14 amino acids. CDR1 SGHVS and CDR2 FQNEAQ come from the germline V gene. The CDR3 DNA reads TGTGCCAGCGGTAGCGGGATAAACACCGGGGAGCTGTTTTTT. Amino acids: CASGSGINTGELFF.

The rearrangement joins TRBV4-1 to TRBJ2-2; 7 bases are a match to TRBD2. With 0 bases clipped from V and 2 bases from J, the junction kept 9 bases outside the gene matches. Germline V gene lookup returns CDR1 MGHRA and CDR2 YSYEKL. This CDR3 has 18 amino acids. Here the CDR3 DNA reads TGCGCCAGCAGCCAAGAAAGGTTGGGCGGGAGCAACACCGGGGAGCTGTTTTTT. This codes for CASSQERLGGSNTGELFF.

This clone has just a few counts. This chain connects TRBV6-5 to TRBJ1-3; perhaps TRBD1 as D (5 bases). This CDR3 has 15 amino acids. Germline lookup yields CDR1 MNHEY and CDR2 SVGAGI. V lost 5 bases and J lost 4, with 15 bases in between. CDR3 sequence reads: CASSLKGFGGNTIYF. In DNA, the CDR3 is TGTGCCAGCAGTCTGAAGGGGTTCGGAGGAAACACCATATATTTT.

The CDR3: CASSLRFETGPGNTIYF. The CDR3 nucleotides are TGTGCCAGCAGCTTGCGTTTTGAGACAGGCCCTGGAAACACCATATATTTT. The chain is built from TRBV5-4 and TRBJ1-3; perhaps TRBD1 as D (6 bases). The CDR3 totals 17 residues. V was trimmed by 1 base and J by 2 bases, leaving 16 bases between them. Germline V gene data show CDR1 as SGHNT and CDR2 as YYREEE (reference sequence).

The V call is TRBV7-3, the J call TRBJ2-2; 9 bases fit TRBD2. The CDR3 length is 16 residues. Trimming cost V 3 bases and J 6 bases; bases outside gene matches: 8. The germline V gene has CDR1 SGHTA and CDR2 FQGTGA. The CDR3 here is CASSLGVAGAAGELFF. The CDR3 DNA is TGTGCCAGCAGCTTGGGTGTAGCGGGAGCCGCCGGGGAGCTGTTTTTT.

This clone has just one count. The V call is TRBV28, the J call TRBJ1-6; TRBD1 aligns across 8 bases. V lost 8 bases to trimming and J lost 9 bases; unmatched junction nucleotides: 9. The CDR3 length is 14 residues. CDR1 MDHEN and CDR2 SYDVKM come from the germline V gene. As DNA, the CDR3 is TGTGCCAGCGACCTACAGGGGGGGAGTTCACCCCTCCACTTT. Its protein product is CASDLQGGSSPLHF.

The V and J genes are TRBV18 and TRBJ1-2, with 8 positions matching TRBD1. CDR1 is KGHSH and CDR2 is LQKENI in the germline V gene. With V trimmed by 0 bases and J by 8 bases, 2 bases remained unmatched. The CDR3 totals 13 residues. In nucleotides, the CDR3 is TGTGCCAGCTCACCACCGGCAGGGGGCGGCTACACCTTC. Amino acids: CASSPPAGGGYTF.

This clone was picked up a small number of times. The chain employs TRBV6-6 and TRBJ2-7, with a tentative D call TRBD2 (5 bases). This CDR3 comprises 15 residues. Trimming cost V 5 bases and J 0 bases, with 14 bases left between them. Germline loops: CDR1 MNHNY, CDR2 SVGAGI (reference sequence). CDR3 region: CASSDLATSSYEQYF. CDR3 DNA sequence: TGTGCCAGCAGTGACCTAGCTACAAGCTCCTACGAGCAGTACTTC.

The chain carries TRBV28 and TRBJ1-5; the match to TRBD1 covers 7 bases. V lost 5 bases, J lost 7 bases, and 11 bases stayed unmatched. Germline V gene lookup returns CDR1 MDHEN and CDR2 SYDVKM. The CDR3 spans 15 residues. CDR3 in DNA: TGTGCCAGCAGTACCAAACAGGGGCAGAGACAGCCCCAGCATTTT. Translated, it gives CASSTKQGQRQPQHF. Full variable domain (remainder filled in from reference TRBV28 and TRBJ1-5): DVKVTQSSRYLVKRTGEKVFLECVQDMDHENMFWYRQDPGLGLRLIYFSYDVKMKEKGDIPEGYSVSREKKERFSLILESASTNQTSMYLCASSTKQGQRQPQHFGDGTRLSIL.

The chain uses TRBV6-5 and TRBJ1-4, with 11 positions matching TRBD1. The V and J ends lost 2 bases and 7 bases, in that order; junction bases with no gene match: 6. CDR3 size: 16 residues. Germline-derived CDR1 and CDR2 are MNHEY and SVGAGI. CDR3 amino acids: CASSYPTGTGGEKLFF. The CDR3 DNA sequence: TGTGCCAGCAGTTACCCCACCGGGACAGGGGGTGAAAAACTGTTTTTT.

The rearrangement links TRBV19 to TRBJ2-3; 8 bases agree with TRBD2. The CDR3 extends over 16 amino acids. The germline V gene encodes CDR1 LNHDA and CDR2 SQIVND (reference sequence). J was trimmed by 2 bases and V by 4 bases; bases with no gene match: 8. CDR3 residues: CASSTLAGSLTDTQYF. The CDR3 DNA reads as TGTGCCAGTAGTACTCTAGCGGGTTCCCTCACAGATACGCAGTATTTT. The variable domain in full, with the rest retrieved from reference TRBV19 and TRBJ2-3, is DGGITQSPKYLFRKEGQNVTLSCEQNLNHDAMYWYRQDPGQGLRLIYYSQIVNDFQKGDIAEGYSVSREKKESFPLTVTSAQKNPTAFYLCASSTLAGSLTDTQYFGPGTRLTVL.

CDR3 DNA sequence: TGTGCCTGGAGTGGGGGTCAGGGGAGAGGCTACACCTTC. Translating it yields CAWSGGQGRGYTF. The rearrangement links TRBV30 to TRBJ1-2; maybe TRBD1 (6 bases). CDR1 and CDR2 (germline): GTSNPN, SVGIG (reference sequence). CDR3 size: 13 residues. V lost 1 base and J 8 bases, leaving 14 bases between the germline ends. Using reference TRBV30 and TRBJ1-2 for the parts outside the CDR3, the full variable domain is SQTIHQWPATLVQPVGSPLSLECTVEGTSNPNLYWYRQAAGRGLQLLFYSVGIGQISSEVPQNLSASRPQDRQFILSSKKLLLSDSGFYLCAWSGGQGRGYTFGSGTRLTVV.